What follows are 20 T cell receptor beta chains derived from one specimen sequenced in a study of blood T cell repertoires in COVID-19. The assay was immunoSEQ multiplex PCR, and TCRdb's table has in-frame clones only and misses some. Of 250,000 to 300,000 clones listed, approximately 90% are singletons. Sequencing was carried out using peripheral blood. Every receptor here comes from a woman in her 30s with COVID-19, enrolled during active disease.

This clone was seen a handful of times. The V and J genes are TRBV5-1 and TRBJ2-5, with 7 bases that match TRBD1. The CDR3 consists of 14 residues. Per germline, CDR1 SGHRS and CDR2 YFSETQ. Germline trimming cut 0 bases from V and 5 bases from J; bases unmatched to any gene: 4. The chain's CDR3 is CASSLGQGDETQYF. Written as DNA, the CDR3 is TGCGCCAGCAGCTTGGGACAGGGAGATGAGACCCAGTACTTC.

The rearrangement links TRBV12-5 to TRBJ1-2, with a possible D match to TRBD1 (5 bases). Germline CDR1 is LGHNT and CDR2 is FRNRAP. The CDR3 has 15 amino acids. V gave up 1 base and J gave up 6 bases, with 15 bases separating them. CDR3 DNA sequence: TGTGCTAGTGGTTTGGCAGGGTTTCTAATGAATGGCTACACCTTC. This gives the protein CASGLAGFLMNGYTF.

This rearrangement joins TRBV27 to TRBJ1-5; TRBD1 matches at 9 bases. Germline lookup yields CDR1 MNHEY and CDR2 SMNVEV (reference sequence). The CDR3 covers 14 residues. The trim removed 6 bases at V and 4 bases at J, leaving 4 bases unmatched. CDR3 nucleotide sequence: TGTGCCAGCAGCTCTGGACAGGGGAATCAGCCCCAGCATTTT. Its translation: CASSSGQGNQPQHF.

The gene calls are TRBV5-1 and TRBJ2-1; 7 nucleotides line up with TRBD1. The CDR3 has 16 residues. Germline loops: CDR1 SGHRS, CDR2 YFSETQ. The V segment lost 3 bases and the J segment 5 bases; nucleotides outside the gene matches: 11. The CDR3 is CASSWARQGVNNEQFF. The CDR3 bases are TGCGCCAGCAGCTGGGCCCGACAGGGAGTAAACAATGAGCAGTTCTTC. Supplemented by reference TRBV5-1 and TRBJ2-1, the full variable domain reads KAGVTQTPRYLIKTRGQQVTLSCSPISGHRSVSWYQQTPGQGLQFLFEYFSETQRNKGNFPGRFSGRQFSNSRSEMNVSTLELGDSALYLCASSWARQGVNNEQFFGPGTRLTVL.

The chain carries TRBV19 and TRBJ1-5; TRBD1 matches at 8 bases. The germline V gene encodes CDR1 LNHDA and CDR2 SQIVND (reference sequence). The CDR3 loop spans 19 amino acids. Germline trimming cut 3 bases from V and 3 bases from J; bases unmatched to any gene: 16. The CDR3 protein is CASSMDRAYSELTNQPQHF. For the CDR3, the DNA is TGTGCCAGTAGTATGGACAGGGCTTATTCTGAACTCACCAATCAGCCCCAGCATTTT.

The gene calls are TRBV30 and TRBJ1-1, with 7 bases matching TRBD1. Per germline, CDR1 GTSNPN and CDR2 SVGIG (reference sequence). Trimming at V came to 0 bases and at J to 3 bases, leaving 7 bases not matched to a gene. The CDR3 extends over 15 amino acids. The CDR3 bases are TGTGCCTGGAGTGTACGAAGGGGGCCTGACACTGAAGCTTTCTTT. This translates into CAWSVRRGPDTEAFF.

This clone has a single count. V gene TRBV5-5 combines with J gene TRBJ1-3, with 7 bases identical to TRBD1. The CDR3 has 14 residues. V was clipped by 2 bases and J by 2 bases; unmatched bases: 1. Germline V gene sequence: CDR1 SGHKS, CDR2 YYEKEE (reference sequence). CDR3 DNA sequence: TGTGCCAGCAGCTTTACAGGGGCTGGAAACACCATATATTTT. Its translation is CASSFTGAGNTIYF.

The chain couples TRBV27 to TRBJ2-2; 7 nucleotides agree with TRBD1. J was trimmed by 0 bases and V by 6 bases; bases with no gene match: 10. From germline, CDR1 is MNHEY and CDR2 SMNVEV (reference sequence). The CDR3 loop spans 17 amino acids. Written as DNA, the CDR3 is TGTGCCAGCAGCCCCCCCGGCAGGGGGACGAACACCGGGGAGCTGTTTTTT. It codes for CASSPPGRGTNTGELFF.

This chain connects TRBV18 to TRBJ1-4; TRBD1 matches at 8 bases. This CDR3 is 15 amino acids long. Germline loops: CDR1 KGHSH, CDR2 LQKENI. After removal of 5 bases from V and 8 bases from J, the junction contained 10 bases not matched to a gene. The CDR3 DNA sequence: TGTGCCAGCTCATCCGACAGGGGCCGGGGGGAAAAACTGTTTTTT. Translating gives CASSSDRGRGEKLFF.

This clone was recorded once. The chain employs TRBV19 and TRBJ2-2, with 7 bases identical to TRBD2. The CDR3 extends over 15 amino acids. V was pared by 5 bases and J by 5 bases, with 8 bases of the junction left unmatched. Germline V gene data show CDR1 as LNHDA and CDR2 as SQIVND (reference sequence). CDR3 DNA: TGTGCCAGTAGTTTTGGCGGGAGAGGAACCGGGGAGCTGTTTTTT. Its translation: CASSFGGRGTGELFF.

The V call is TRBV11-2, the J call TRBJ1-5, with D hard to call. CDR1 is SGHAT and CDR2 is FQNNGV in the germline V gene. V was pared by 3 bases and J by 4 bases, with 10 bases between. CDR3 length: 14 amino acids. CDR3 in DNA: TGTGCCAGCAGCTTTTCGGCGGAGAATCAGCCCCAGCATTTT. It codes for CASSFSAENQPQHF.

V gene TRBV7-6 combines with J gene TRBJ2-7, with D perhaps TRBD1 (6 bases). Germline values: CDR1 SGHVS, CDR2 FNYEAQ. The CDR3 is 15 amino acids. Trimming pared 5 bases from V and 1 base from J, leaving 15 bases between. The CDR3, as DNA: TGTGCCAGCAGCCCCCAAACACAGGGATCCTACGAGCAGTACTTC. Amino acid sequence: CASSPQTQGSYEQYF.

A word on this clone: Other nucleotide sequences in the sample specify the same CDR3. The V gene is TRBV18, the J gene TRBJ2-7; 11 nucleotides align to TRBD1. With 6 bases clipped from V and 6 bases from J, the junction kept 4 bases outside the gene matches. Germline CDR1 is KGHSH and CDR2 is LQKENI. CDR3 size: 13 residues. The CDR3 DNA reads TGTGCCAGCTCTCCCGGGACAGGGGGCGAGCAGTACTTC. It yields the protein CASSPGTGGEQYF.

J is TRBJ2-7 and V is TRBV7-2, with 8 bases lining up with TRBD2. The CDR3 runs 16 residues. The V gene's germline CDR1 is SGHTA and CDR2 FQGNSA. Trimming removed 1 base from V and 3 bases from J; junction bases left unmatched: 8. The CDR3 DNA sequence: TGTGCCAGCAGCTTAGTTGGAGCGGGAGTGGGCTACGAGCAGTACTTC. Its protein is CASSLVGAGVGYEQYF.

The V gene is TRBV4-2, the J gene TRBJ2-5; 10 positions agree with TRBD1. Germline V CDR1 and CDR2: LGHNA, YNFKEQ. The trim removed 1 base at V and 1 base at J, leaving 0 bases unmatched. CDR3 length equals 15 residues. The chain's CDR3 is CASSQGDRGQETQYF. In DNA form, the CDR3 reads TGTGCCAGCAGCCAAGGGGACAGGGGCCAAGAGACCCAGTACTTC.

The rearrangement uses TRBV19 and TRBJ1-1, with D perhaps matching TRBD1 (5 bases). Deletions cut 5 bases from V and 3 bases from J, with 16 bases between. CDR3 length: 15 residues. CDR1 LNHDA and CDR2 SQIVND come from the germline V gene (reference sequence). The CDR3 is CASSAYSPGDTEAFF. DNA for the CDR3: TGTGCCAGTAGTGCCTACTCCCCGGGGGACACTGAAGCTTTCTTT.

This sequence joins TRBV25-1 and TRBJ2-7; 7 positions match TRBD2. After removal of 3 bases from V and 0 bases from J, the junction contained 5 bases not matched to a gene. This CDR3 spans 15 amino acids. Germline V gene data show CDR1 as MGHDK and CDR2 as SYGVNS. CDR3 residues: CASSDYSGPSYEQYF. CDR3 bases: TGTGCCAGCAGTGACTATAGCGGGCCCTCCTACGAGCAGTACTTC.

This clone was seen just once. The V call is TRBV5-4, the J call TRBJ1-2; no reliable D call. CDR1 is SGHNT, CDR2 YYREEE, per germline (reference sequence). The ends were cut back, 4 bases at V and 4 bases at J, with 11 bases in the middle. The CDR3 sequence is 13 residues long. The CDR3 sequence is CASSVDISYGYTF. The CDR3 bases are TGTGCCAGCAGCGTCGACATATCCTATGGCTACACCTTC.

The V and J genes are TRBV9 and TRBJ2-1, with D perhaps TRBD2 (6 bases). This CDR3 has 15 residues. Germline V gene sequence: CDR1 SGDLS, CDR2 YYNGEE. Between the trimmed V and J ends, which lost 0 bases and 6 bases, there was a span of 13 bases. The CDR3 spells CASSVAGTRSNEQFF. CDR3 nucleotides: TGTGCCAGCAGCGTAGCCGGGACTCGATCCAATGAGCAGTTCTTC.

The chain is built from TRBV24-1 and TRBJ1-2; 8 bases line up with TRBD1. This CDR3 comprises 15 residues. Trimming removed 9 bases from V and 10 bases from J; junction bases left unmatched: 18. Germline CDR1 KGHDR, CDR2 SFDVKD. The CDR3 DNA follows: TGTGCCACCCGCACAGTGCCTAGGACAGGGTTGCTCTACACCTTC. Amino acid sequence: CATRTVPRTGLLYTF.